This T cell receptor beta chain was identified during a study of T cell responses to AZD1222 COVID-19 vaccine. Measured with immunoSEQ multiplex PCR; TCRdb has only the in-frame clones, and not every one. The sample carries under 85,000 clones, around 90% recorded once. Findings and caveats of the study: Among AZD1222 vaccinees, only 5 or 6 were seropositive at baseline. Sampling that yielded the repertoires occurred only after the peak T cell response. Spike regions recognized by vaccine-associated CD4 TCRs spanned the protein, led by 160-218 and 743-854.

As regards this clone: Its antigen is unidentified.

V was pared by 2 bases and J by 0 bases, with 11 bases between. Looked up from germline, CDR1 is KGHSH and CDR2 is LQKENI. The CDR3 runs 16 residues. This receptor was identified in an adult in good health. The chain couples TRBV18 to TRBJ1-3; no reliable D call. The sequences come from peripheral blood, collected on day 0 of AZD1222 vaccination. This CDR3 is CASSPEPPSSGNTIYF. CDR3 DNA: TGTGCCAGCTCACCAGAGCCACCGAGCTCTGGAAACACCATATATTTT.